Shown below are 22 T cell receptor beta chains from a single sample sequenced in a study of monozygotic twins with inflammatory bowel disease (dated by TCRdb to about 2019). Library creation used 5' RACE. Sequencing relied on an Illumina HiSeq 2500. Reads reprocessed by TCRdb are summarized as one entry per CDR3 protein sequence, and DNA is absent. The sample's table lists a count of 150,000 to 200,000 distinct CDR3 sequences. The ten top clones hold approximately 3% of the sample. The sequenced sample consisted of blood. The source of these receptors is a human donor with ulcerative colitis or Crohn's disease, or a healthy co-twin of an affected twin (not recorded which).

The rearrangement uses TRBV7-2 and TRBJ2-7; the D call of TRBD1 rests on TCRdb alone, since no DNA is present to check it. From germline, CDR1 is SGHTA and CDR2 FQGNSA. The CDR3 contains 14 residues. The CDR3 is CASSFAPGHYEQYF.

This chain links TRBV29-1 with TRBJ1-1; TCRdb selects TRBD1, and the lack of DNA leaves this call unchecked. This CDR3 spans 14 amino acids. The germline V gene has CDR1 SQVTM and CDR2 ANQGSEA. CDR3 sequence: CSVHQQGRNTEAFF.

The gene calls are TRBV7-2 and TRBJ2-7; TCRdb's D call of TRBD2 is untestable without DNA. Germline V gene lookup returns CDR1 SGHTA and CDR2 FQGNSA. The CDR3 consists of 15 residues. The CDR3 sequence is CASSSVLAGSSEQYF.

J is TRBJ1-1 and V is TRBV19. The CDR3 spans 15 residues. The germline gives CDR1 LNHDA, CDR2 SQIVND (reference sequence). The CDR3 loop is CASSARLLTDAEAFF.

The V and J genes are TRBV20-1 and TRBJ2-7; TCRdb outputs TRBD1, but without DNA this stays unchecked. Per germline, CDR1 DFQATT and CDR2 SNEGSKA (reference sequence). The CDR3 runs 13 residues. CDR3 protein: CSAPRDTNYEQYF.

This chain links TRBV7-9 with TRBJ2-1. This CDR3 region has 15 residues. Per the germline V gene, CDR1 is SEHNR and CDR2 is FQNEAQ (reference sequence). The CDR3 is CASSYLVSVYNEQFF. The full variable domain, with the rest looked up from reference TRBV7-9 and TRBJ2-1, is DTGVSQNPRHKITKRGQNVTFRCDPISEHNRLYWYRQTLGQGPEFLTYFQNEAQLEKSRLLSDRFSAERPKGSFSTLEIQRTEQGDSAMYLCASSYLVSVYNEQFFGPGTRLTVL.

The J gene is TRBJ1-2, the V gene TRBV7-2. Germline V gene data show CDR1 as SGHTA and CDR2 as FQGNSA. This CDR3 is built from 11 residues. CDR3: CASSSQLVYTF.

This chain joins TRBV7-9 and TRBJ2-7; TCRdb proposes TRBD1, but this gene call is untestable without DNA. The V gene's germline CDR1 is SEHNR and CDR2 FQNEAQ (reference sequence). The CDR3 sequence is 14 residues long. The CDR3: CASSSRDGVYEQYF.

The CDR3 loop reads CASSLYGPEETQYF. The genes are TRBV5-1 and TRBJ2-5. There are 14 residues in the CDR3. From germline, CDR1 is SGHRS and CDR2 YFSETQ.

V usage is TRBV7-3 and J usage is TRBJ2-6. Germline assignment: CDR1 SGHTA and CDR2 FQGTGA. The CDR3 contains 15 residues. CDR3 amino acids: CASSSDSSGANVLTF.

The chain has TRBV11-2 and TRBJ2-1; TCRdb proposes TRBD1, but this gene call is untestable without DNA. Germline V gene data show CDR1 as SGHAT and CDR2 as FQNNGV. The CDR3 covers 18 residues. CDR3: CASSLRDRSPTSYNEQFF.

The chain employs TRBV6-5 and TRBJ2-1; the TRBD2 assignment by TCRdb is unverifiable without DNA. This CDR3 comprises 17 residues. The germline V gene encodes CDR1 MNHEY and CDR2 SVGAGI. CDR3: CASSYLISGYSYNEQFF.

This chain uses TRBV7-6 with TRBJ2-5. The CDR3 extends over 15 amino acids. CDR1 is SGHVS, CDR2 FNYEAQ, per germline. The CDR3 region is CASSLAGSEQETQYF.

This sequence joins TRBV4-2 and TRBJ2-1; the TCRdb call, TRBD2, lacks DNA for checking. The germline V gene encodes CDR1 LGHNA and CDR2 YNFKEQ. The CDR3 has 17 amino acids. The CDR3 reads CASSQDRGTSNPNEQFF.

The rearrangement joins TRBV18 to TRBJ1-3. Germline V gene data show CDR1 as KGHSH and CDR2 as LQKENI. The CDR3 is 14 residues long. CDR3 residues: CASSPPVDGNTIYF.

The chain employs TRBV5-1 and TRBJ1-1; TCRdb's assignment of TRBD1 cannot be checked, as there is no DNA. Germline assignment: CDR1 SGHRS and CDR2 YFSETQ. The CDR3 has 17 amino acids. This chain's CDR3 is CASSLVGQGTADTEAFF.

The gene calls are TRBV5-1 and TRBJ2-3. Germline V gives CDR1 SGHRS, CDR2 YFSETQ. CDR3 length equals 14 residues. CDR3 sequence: CASIGSTGTDTQYF.

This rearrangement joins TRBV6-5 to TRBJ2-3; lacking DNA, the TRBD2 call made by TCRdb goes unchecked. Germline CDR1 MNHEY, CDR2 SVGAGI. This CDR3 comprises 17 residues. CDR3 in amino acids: CASSYSYQREGRDTQYF.

CDR3 residues: CASSEARGADGYTF. This chain joins TRBV6-1 and TRBJ1-2; no DNA is available, so the TRBD1 call from TCRdb remains unchecked. This CDR3 is 14 amino acids long. The germline CDR1 and CDR2 sequences are MNHNS and SASEGT.

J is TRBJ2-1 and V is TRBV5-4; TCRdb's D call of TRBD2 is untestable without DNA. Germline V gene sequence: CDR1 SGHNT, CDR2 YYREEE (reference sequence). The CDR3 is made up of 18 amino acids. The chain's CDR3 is CASSLDVPSGMSYNEQFF. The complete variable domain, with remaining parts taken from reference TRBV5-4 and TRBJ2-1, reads ETGVTQSPTHLIKTRGQQVTLRCSSQSGHNTVSWYQQALGQGPQFIFQYYREEENGRGNFPPRFSGLQFPNYSSELNVNALELDDSALYLCASSLDVPSGMSYNEQFFGPGTRLTVL.

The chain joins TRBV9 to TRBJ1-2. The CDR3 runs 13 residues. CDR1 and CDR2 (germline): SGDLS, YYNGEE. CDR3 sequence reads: CASSVGTFSGYTF.

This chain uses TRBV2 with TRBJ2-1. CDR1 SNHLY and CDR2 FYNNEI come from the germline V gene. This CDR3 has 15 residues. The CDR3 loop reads CASSEDRGSYNEQFF.